Shown below are 3 T cell receptor beta chains from a single sample sequenced in a study of blood T cell repertoires in COVID-19. TCRdb's table, derived via immunoSEQ multiplex PCR, lists solely in-frame clones and lacks some. The profile shows 110,000 or so clones, just under 90% of them singletons. The source material was peripheral blood. The source is a woman aged 50 to 60 with acute or convalescent COVID-19.

This chain uses TRBV27 with TRBJ1-4; no reliable D call. The CDR3 is 12 amino acids. Trimming left V 8 bases short and J 5 bases short, with 9 bases between. CDR1 is MNHEY and CDR2 is SMNVEV in the germline V gene (reference sequence). The CDR3 nucleotides are TGTGCCAGCGCCGCCGGGAATGAAAAACTGTTTTTT. Protein product: CASAAGNEKLFF.

The genes are TRBV30 and TRBJ2-1; 8 bases fit TRBD1. The V gene end was trimmed by 4 bases and the J gene end by 0 bases; junction bases not matched to a gene: 5. The CDR3 loop spans 15 amino acids. Germline V gene lookup returns CDR1 GTSNPN and CDR2 SVGIG (reference sequence). In nucleotides, the CDR3 is TGTGCCTGGACCCCGGGGACAGGCTCCTACAATGAGCAGTTCTTC. Translation gives CAWTPGTGSYNEQFF.

The V gene is TRBV28, the J gene TRBJ2-7, with 9 positions matching TRBD1. The CDR3 totals 14 residues. J was trimmed by 2 bases and V by 6 bases; bases with no gene match: 5. CDR1 and CDR2 from the germline V gene are MDHEN and SYDVKM. The CDR3 DNA follows: TGTGCCAGCAGGTCGGGACAGGGACCCTACGAGCAGTACTTC. Amino acids: CASRSGQGPYEQYF.